The 24 T cell receptor beta chains below were found in one sample sequenced in a study of blood T cell repertoires in COVID-19. Using immunoSEQ multiplex PCR, the repertoire was profiled, and TCRdb retains in-frame clones only, with some absent. This sample has 200,000 or so clones, with approximately 90% found just once. The sequencing input was peripheral blood. All receptors derive from a man between 65 and 80 years old with active or convalescent COVID-19.

V and J are TRBV23-1 and TRBJ2-5; 9 bases match TRBD1. TRBV23-1 is an open reading frame, and its role is uncertain. This CDR3 spans 18 amino acids. Trimming at V came to 4 bases and at J to 2 bases, leaving 14 bases not matched to a gene. The CDR3 DNA reads TGCGCCAGCAGTCCCCGGTTATGGACAGGGGTATCTCAAGAGACCCAGTACTTC. As protein: CASSPRLWTGVSQETQYF.

V and J are TRBV10-3 and TRBJ2-5; TRBD1 matches at 12 bases. V lost 6 bases and J lost 5; bases outside the gene matches: 4. This CDR3 comprises 14 residues. CDR1 ENHRY and CDR2 SYGVKD come from the germline V gene. Here the CDR3 DNA reads TGTGCCATCAGGGGACAGGGGGCTGGGGAGACCCAGTACTTC. It is translated as CAIRGQGAGETQYF.

This chain links TRBV7-6 with TRBJ1-1; tentative D call: TRBD1 (5 bases). The V and J ends lost 5 bases and 1 base respectively, with 14 bases between them. Looked up from germline, CDR1 is SGHVS and CDR2 is FNYEAQ. This CDR3 is built from 15 residues. The CDR3: CASSKWKGENTEAFF. CDR3 DNA: TGTGCCAGCAGCAAATGGAAAGGGGAGAACACTGAAGCTTTCTTT.

The rearrangement links TRBV5-1 to TRBJ1-1; perhaps TRBD1 as D (6 bases). Germline loops: CDR1 SGHRS, CDR2 YFSETQ. This CDR3 comprises 13 residues. The V gene lost 7 bases and the J gene lost 1 base, with 11 bases spanning the gap. The CDR3 DNA is TGCGCCAGCGCAACAGGGCGGAACACTGAAGCTTTCTTT. This sequence encodes CASATGRNTEAFF.

V is TRBV28 and J is TRBJ2-1; 10 bases fit TRBD2. The trim removed 7 bases at V and 6 bases at J, leaving 6 bases unmatched. Germline V CDR1 and CDR2: MDHEN, SYDVKM. The CDR3 runs 14 residues. The CDR3 loop is CASTPSGSGNEQFF. For the CDR3, the DNA is TGTGCCAGCACCCCTAGCGGGAGCGGCAATGAGCAGTTCTTC.

The sample holds one count of this clone. The rearrangement uses TRBV3-1 (or the pseudogene TRBV3-2) and TRBJ2-3; TRBD2 matches at 14 bases. Looked up from germline, CDR1 is LGHDT and CDR2 is YNNKEL (reference sequence). After removal of 3 bases from V and 6 bases from J, the junction contained 2 bases not matched to a gene. The CDR3 has 15 amino acids. The CDR3 sequence: CASSQGLAGVDTQYF. CDR3 nucleotides: TGTGCCAGCAGCCAGGGACTAGCGGGGGTTGATACGCAGTATTTT.

V usage is TRBV10-2 and J usage is TRBJ2-3; D not certain. With 3 bases removed from V and 2 bases from J, the gap between germline ends came to 12 bases. The CDR3 runs 15 residues. Germline assignment: CDR1 WSHSY and CDR2 SAAADI. The CDR3 spells CASSEGVSDTDTQYF. CDR3 DNA: TGCGCCAGCAGTGAAGGAGTTTCCGACACAGATACGCAGTATTTT.

V is TRBV7-2 and J is TRBJ1-1; 8 positions match TRBD1. The CDR3 extends over 15 amino acids. J lost 5 bases, V lost 5 bases, and 10 bases had no gene match. The germline V gene encodes CDR1 SGHTA and CDR2 FQGNSA. This chain's CDR3 is CASSPTGQGRTEAFF. CDR3 DNA: TGTGCCAGCAGCCCGACCGGACAGGGTCGGACTGAAGCTTTCTTT.

The chain couples TRBV5-1 to TRBJ2-4; possible D gene TRBD2, 5 bases. Trimming pared 0 bases from V and 1 base from J, leaving 14 bases between. Germline CDR1 reads SGHRS; CDR2 reads YFSETQ. This CDR3 is 17 amino acids long. The CDR3, as DNA: TGCGCCAGCAGCTTGGCGGTGGGAGCCGGGGCCAAAAACATTCAGTACTTC. Protein sequence: CASSLAVGAGAKNIQYF.

The rearrangement joins TRBV3-1 (or the pseudogene TRBV3-2) to TRBJ1-4; D is unresolved. V dropped 2 bases and J dropped 1 base, with 11 bases sitting between them. Germline V gives CDR1 LGHDT, CDR2 YNNKEL (reference sequence). The CDR3 contains 16 residues. The CDR3 DNA follows: TGTGCCAGCAGCCAACGCCCCGGTGGAACTAATGAAAAACTGTTTTTT. Protein: CASSQRPGGTNEKLFF.

V and J are TRBV28 and TRBJ1-2, with a tentative D call TRBD1 (5 bases). This CDR3 spans 14 amino acids. The germline gives CDR1 MDHEN, CDR2 SYDVKM. V was shortened by 6 bases and J by 1 base, with 12 bases between the two germline ends. CDR3 sequence reads: CASRGGTGNYGYTF. The CDR3 DNA reads TGTGCCAGCAGGGGGGGTACTGGTAACTATGGCTACACCTTC.

Turning to this clone: At one boundary the junction diverges from the germline segment, which might be a read error. The chain links TRBV14 to TRBJ2-2; D is perhaps TRBD2 (5 bases). Germline-derived CDR1 and CDR2 are SGHDN and FVKESK. This CDR3 has 15 amino acids. CDR3 nucleotides: TGTGCCAGCAGTCAAGTACTAGTAGGCACCGGGGAGCTGTTTTTT. It encodes CASSQVLVGTGELFF.

A single count supports this clone. This chain uses TRBV7-2 with TRBJ2-5; D is possibly TRBD1 (7 bases). Germline CDR1 is SGHTA and CDR2 is FQGNSA. The CDR3 spans 13 residues. V gave up 9 bases and J gave up 1 base, with 12 bases separating them. The CDR3 DNA reads TGTGCCAGTGCGGGACAGTCCCAAGAGACCCAGTACTTC. Translated, it gives CASAGQSQETQYF. The full variable domain, in which reference TRBV7-2 and TRBJ2-5 provide the parts outside the CDR3, is GAGVSQSPSNKVTEKGKDVELRCDPISGHTALYWYRQSLGQGLEFLIYFQGNSAPDKSGLPSDRFSAERTGGSVSTLTIQRTQQEDSAVYLCASAGQSQETQYFGPGTRLLVL.

This clone was seen once. This chain links TRBV28 with TRBJ1-4; 10 positions match TRBD1. Trimming at V came to 5 bases and at J to 4 bases, leaving 4 bases not matched to a gene. CDR1 is MDHEN and CDR2 is SYDVKM in the germline V gene. This CDR3 has 15 residues. This CDR3 is CASSLGTGDNEKLFF. The CDR3 DNA reads as TGTGCCAGCAGTCTTGGGACAGGGGATAATGAAAAACTGTTTTTT. Combining the CDR3 with reference TRBV28 and TRBJ1-4 gives the whole variable domain DVKVTQSSRYLVKRTGEKVFLECVQDMDHENMFWYRQDPGLGLRLIYFSYDVKMKEKGDIPEGYSVSREKKERFSLILESASTNQTSMYLCASSLGTGDNEKLFFGSGTQLSVL.

V usage is TRBV15 and J usage is TRBJ1-6; 8 bases align to TRBD1. Trimming at V came to 0 bases and at J to 7 bases, leaving 2 bases not matched to a gene. This CDR3 spans 15 amino acids. Germline CDR1 LNHNV, CDR2 YYDKDF (reference sequence). The CDR3 spells CATSREQGANSPLHF. For the CDR3, the DNA is TGTGCCACCAGCAGAGAGCAGGGGGCGAATTCACCCCTCCACTTT.

The chain joins TRBV21-1 to TRBJ2-1; the table's D call, TRBD1, was not checked against the DNA. TRBV21-1 is given as a pseudogene. This CDR3 region has 19 residues. CDR3 sequence reads: CASSNQTGTGGARGDEQFF. The CDR3 bases are TGTGCCAGCAGCAATCAAACCGGGACAGGGGGGGCCAGGGGCGATGAGCAGTTCTTC.

This clone was detected once. The chain recombines TRBV6-2 or TRBV6-3 with TRBJ1-1; D gene uncertain. Germline V gene sequence: CDR1 MNHEY, CDR2 SVGEGT. This CDR3 comprises 12 residues. The V and J ends lost 2 bases and 1 base respectively, with 2 bases between them. The CDR3 DNA reads as TGTGCCAGCAGTTACCGGAACACTGAAGCTTTCTTT. Protein: CASSYRNTEAFF.

The V gene is TRBV18, the J gene TRBJ1-5; 8 nucleotides agree with TRBD1. The CDR3 contains 15 residues. Per germline, CDR1 KGHSH and CDR2 LQKENI. Trimming took 6 bases from V and 2 from J; bases not matched to a gene: 6. The CDR3 nucleotides read TGTGCCAGCTCCCCCGGGGGACAGGGCAATCAGCCCCAGCATTTT. Its translation: CASSPGGQGNQPQHF.

This chain links TRBV15 with TRBJ2-1; possible D gene TRBD2, 5 bases. The germline V gene has CDR1 LNHNV and CDR2 YYDKDF (reference sequence). CDR3 length: 20 residues. Trimming shortened V by 0 bases and J by 2 bases, and 23 bases separated the two germline ends. The CDR3 DNA is TGTGCCACCAGCAGAGATAGAGAGGGTGGGTCCAGCAGCCCCTACAATGAGCAGTTCTTC. Protein sequence: CATSRDREGGSSSPYNEQFF. Drawing the rest from reference TRBV15 and TRBJ2-1, the complete variable domain is DAMVIQNPRYQVTQFGKPVTLSCSQTLNHNVMYWYQQKSSQAPKLLFHYYDKDFNNEADTPDNFQSRRPNTSFCFLDIRSPGLGDTAMYLCATSRDREGGSSSPYNEQFFGPGTRLTVL.

A note on this clone: Other nucleotide sequences from this sample produce the same CDR3. The V call is TRBV6-2 or TRBV6-3, the J call TRBJ1-1; D is possibly TRBD1 (5 bases). Germline loops: CDR1 MNHEY, CDR2 SVGEGT. The V and J ends lost 2 bases and 0 bases respectively, with 7 bases between them. The CDR3 runs 14 residues. CDR3 loop: CASSYSRVNTEAFF. The CDR3 DNA sequence: TGTGCCAGCAGTTACAGCAGGGTGAACACTGAAGCTTTCTTT.

This clone appeared a few times. This sequence joins TRBV24-1 and TRBJ1-1; 8 bases fit TRBD1. Germline CDR1 KGHDR, CDR2 SFDVKD. The CDR3 is 14 residues long. V shed 9 bases, J shed 1 base, and the junction held 6 bases outside the gene matches. The CDR3 protein is CATPRGQANTEAFF. CDR3 nucleotide sequence: TGTGCCACCCCCAGGGGACAGGCGAACACTGAAGCTTTCTTT.

This chain links TRBV28 with TRBJ1-1, with 10 bases fitting TRBD1. After removal of 4 bases from V and 11 bases from J, the junction contained 13 bases not matched to a gene. The CDR3 length is 15 residues. Germline CDR1 reads MDHEN; CDR2 reads SYDVKM. The CDR3 here is CASSSSGDRGLRAFF. CDR3 coding DNA: TGTGCCAGCAGTTCTTCAGGTGACAGGGGGCTGAGGGCTTTCTTT.

The V gene is TRBV10-3, the J gene TRBJ1-6, with 9 bases fitting TRBD1. Losses at the gene ends were 0 bases for V and 5 bases for J; bases not matched to a gene: 20. The CDR3 has 22 amino acids. Germline lookup yields CDR1 ENHRY and CDR2 SYGVKD. In DNA, the CDR3 is TGTGCCATCAGTGAGTCGACATTCCGGGACAGGGATGGTAAAATAGATAATTCACCCCTCCACTTT. This gives the protein CAISESTFRDRDGKIDNSPLHF.

This chain connects TRBV9 to TRBJ1-1, with D hard to call. V was cut by 0 bases and J by 7 bases, with 13 bases left in between. From germline, CDR1 is SGDLS and CDR2 YYNGEE. The length of the CDR3 is 14 residues. This CDR3 reads CASSVGRGYDEAFF. In DNA form, the CDR3 reads TGTGCCAGCAGCGTAGGAAGAGGGTACGATGAAGCTTTCTTT.